The 5 T cell receptor beta chains listed next were all sequenced from one sample in a study of blood T cell repertoires in COVID-19 (dated by TCRdb to 2020 to 2021). The library was built by means of the immunoSEQ multiplex PCR assay. Drawn from immuneACCESS, this table holds only the in-frame rearrangements with V and J called that TCRdb kept. Clones are partly lost; checked studies trace under half to an unresolved V gene and leave the rest unexplained. This sample lists 150,000 to 200,000 clones; 70% to 90% were detected once. 3.5% to 4.5% of the sample goes to the ten largest clones. Sequenced sample: peripheral blood. These receptors were obtained from a human donor in a cohort sampled during active COVID-19.

This chain links TRBV18 with TRBJ2-7; D is possibly TRBD1 (6 bases). Germline V gene sequence: CDR1 KGHSH, CDR2 LQKENI. This CDR3 has 13 residues. The V and J ends lost 2 bases and 6 bases respectively, with 11 bases between them. The CDR3: CASSPTGFGEQYF. The CDR3 DNA reads TGTGCCAGCTCACCAACAGGGTTTGGCGAGCAGTACTTC.

The genes are TRBV7-2 and TRBJ2-3; TRBD2 is a possible D gene (5 bases). Germline CDR1 is SGHTA and CDR2 is FQGNSA. The CDR3 totals 16 residues. V lost 5 bases and J lost 2, with 17 bases in between. CDR3 sequence: CASSQRPPGNTDTQYF. DNA for the CDR3: TGTGCCAGCAGCCAGAGGCCCCCGGGAAACACAGATACGCAGTATTTT.

This clone was seen only a few times. Here the CDR3 DNA reads TGTGCCAGCAGTATCAGACAGGGGGCTCGGCAGCCCCAGCATTTT. This translates into CASSIRQGARQPQHF. This chain links TRBV6-5 with TRBJ1-5, with 10 bases that match TRBD1. Germline V gene lookup returns CDR1 MNHEY and CDR2 SVGAGI. Trimming at V came to 5 bases and at J to 7 bases, leaving 8 bases not matched to a gene. This CDR3 is built from 15 residues.

V is TRBV18 and J is TRBJ2-7, with 7 bases lining up with TRBD1. The J segment lost 5 bases and the V segment lost 3 bases, leaving 1 base of the junction unmatched. Germline V gene lookup returns CDR1 KGHSH and CDR2 LQKENI. This CDR3 has 12 amino acids. The CDR3 DNA is TGTGCCAGCTCACCCGACAGGGACGAGCAGTACTTC. Protein product: CASSPDRDEQYF. The full variable domain, rest sourced from reference TRBV18 and TRBJ2-7, is NAGVMQNPRHLVRRRGQEARLRCSPMKGHSHVYWYRQLPEEGLKFMVYLQKENIIDESGMPKERFSAEFPKEGPSILRIQQVVRGDSAAYFCASSPDRDEQYFGPGTRLTVT.

This chain uses TRBV11-2 with TRBJ1-1; 7 bases align to TRBD1. Germline CDR1 is SGHAT and CDR2 is FQNNGV. This CDR3 contains 14 residues. Trimming at V came to 5 bases and at J to 5 bases, leaving 8 bases not matched to a gene. The CDR3 reads CASSSSTGKTEAFF. DNA for the CDR3: TGTGCCAGCAGCAGTTCGACAGGGAAAACTGAAGCTTTCTTT.